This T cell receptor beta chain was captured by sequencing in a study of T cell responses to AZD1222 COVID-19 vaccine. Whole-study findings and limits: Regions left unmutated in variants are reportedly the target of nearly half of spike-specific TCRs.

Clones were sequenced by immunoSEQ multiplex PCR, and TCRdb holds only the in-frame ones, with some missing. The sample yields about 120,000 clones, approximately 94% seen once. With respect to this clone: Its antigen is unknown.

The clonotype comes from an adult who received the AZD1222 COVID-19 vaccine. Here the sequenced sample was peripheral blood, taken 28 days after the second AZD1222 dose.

The CDR3 DNA follows: TGTGCCAGCAGTGATCCGGGTTGGGATCAGCCCCAGCATTTT. Protein product: CASSDPGWDQPQHF. This chain joins TRBV25-1 and TRBJ1-5; D not resolved. The germline V and J ends were trimmed by 3 bases and 5 bases, with 11 bases remaining between them. CDR1 is MGHDK and CDR2 is SYGVNS in the germline V gene. CDR3 length: 14 residues.